This TCR beta chain was sequenced in a study of CD8+CD57+ T cells in acquired aplastic anemia (dated by TCRdb to the late 2010s). Broadly, across the study: A mean of around 3.3 ug of DNA, ranging from roughly 0.2 to 27.4 ug, was extracted from sorted CD4+ and CD8+ cells.

Note on this clonotype: The antigen this receptor binds is unknown. Base qualities are not at hand, and no much larger clone is one base apart.

V trim: 0 bases; J trim: 6 bases; unmatched bases: 11. The CDR3 runs 16 residues from the cysteine to the phenylalanine. Here the CDR3 DNA is all that survives: 48 bases in frame from base 1. As encoded in the germline V gene (reference sequence), CDR1 is DFQATT while CDR2 is SNEGSKA. In the study, sorted CD4+ and CD8+ blood T cells from patients with severe aplastic anemia and from healthy subjects underwent deep sequencing of TCR repertoires. Ficoll-Paque density gradient centrifugation was used to isolate peripheral blood mononuclear cells. CD4+ and CD8+ T cells were sorted by FACS or magnetic beads before DNA extraction. The paper's findings and limits, for the study overall: About 30 CD8+ CDR3 sequences were found in both patients and controls but appeared to be highly expressed in patients and within the immunodominant clones of the patients. No significant difference in CD8+ Simpson's diversity was found between patients and healthy controls (P=0.060).

Profiling of TCR beta VDJ combinations and CDR3 sequences used genomic DNA as the template. An Illumina HiSeq 2000 was used for TCR repertoire sequencing. In the paper's pipeline: TRBV/TRBJ rearrangement plots, CDR3 size and DJ length profiles, and Simpson's diversity index were used to evaluate the repertoires. The immunodominant clone was defined as the most abundant DNA sequence in deep sequencing data. CDR3 amino acid sequences were screened for sharing across subjects and compared with published repertoires and the VDJdb database. Using fastp at Q25 and MiXCR, TCRdb reprocessed the public reads and kept productive beta chains. Entries that share a CDR3 protein sequence are merged under the most common genes and DNA. The V and J calls were not made by the authors but by TCRdb's processing. This sample has about 270,000 distinct CDR3 sequences in its table, and roughly three fifths of those were observed once. In total, the top ten clones hold approximately 8.2% of the sample.

The source is a human donor with severe aplastic anemia or a healthy control (not recorded which). The rearrangement joined TRBV20-1 to TRBJ2-1; 7 central bases correspond to TRBD2. The sample taken for sequencing was sorted CD4+, CD8+, or CD8+CD57+ T cells (not recorded which) from PBMCs. The nucleotide sequence reads TGCAGTGCTAGAGAAAAAGCGGGATTATTACTCAATGAGCAGTTCTTC. Protein translation: CSAREKAGLLLNEQFF.